Sequencing of this TCR beta chain was carried out in a study of technical replicates of blood from a few donors. Generated by immunoSEQ multiplex PCR, the TCRdb table keeps only in-frame clones and is missing some. The sample lists 100,000 or so clones; roughly 95% were seen once. CDR1 is SGHTA and CDR2 is FQGNSA in the germline V gene. CDR3 length equals 16 residues. The V and J ends lost 2 bases and 2 bases respectively, with 15 bases between them. This receptor was taken from a human donor in good health. Sequenced: T cells isolated from PBMCs. This sequence joins TRBV7-2 and TRBJ1-2; D perhaps matches TRBD1 (6 bases). The CDR3: CASSLRSGDPNYGYTF. Here the CDR3 DNA reads TGTGCCAGCAGCTTAAGGTCAGGGGACCCCAACTATGGCTACACCTTC.